This is a list of T cell receptor beta chains from one sample in a study of CD8 T cells in Susac syndrome. TCRdb analysed the immunoSEQ multiplex PCR reads with MiXCR anew, one entry per CDR3 protein. Among around 200,000 distinct CDR3 sequences, 85% to 95% were seen once, and the ten largest hold 0.1%. Input material: CD4+ T cells from PBMCs. All receptors come from a human donor in good health. CDR3s leave out the opening cysteine and the closing phenylalanine or tryptophan. Clone size appears in some rows only: once, few, many, or a class for an expanded clone.

j_call: TRBJ2-5
clone_size: NA
v_call: TRBV4-2
cdr3_aa: ASSQSDSRQETQY

j_call: TRBJ2-5
clone_size: NA
v_call: TRBV5-6
cdr3_aa: ASSSRRLAGVGRETQY

j_call: TRBJ2-6
clone_size: NA
v_call: TRBV6-2/TRBV6-3
cdr3_aa: ASIRGAGANVLT

j_call: TRBJ2-7
clone_size: NA
v_call: TRBV20-1
cdr3_aa: SASRRDEQY

j_call: TRBJ2-5
clone_size: NA
v_call: TRBV5-4
cdr3_aa: ASSPHPPGQGDQTQY

j_call: TRBJ2-1
clone_size: NA
v_call: TRBV27
cdr3_aa: ASGSASGYNEQF

j_call: TRBJ2-5
clone_size: NA
v_call: TRBV12-3/TRBV12-4
cdr3_aa: ASRRTSEETQY

j_call: TRBJ2-7
clone_size: once
v_call: TRBV25-1
cdr3_aa: ASSESRDPYEQY

j_call: TRBJ2-3
clone_size: NA
v_call: TRBV15
cdr3_aa: ATSRDRGGTGDTQY

j_call: TRBJ2-7
clone_size: NA
v_call: TRBV6-1
cdr3_aa: ASRYGAYEQY

j_call: TRBJ1-1
clone_size: NA
v_call: TRBV6-1
cdr3_aa: ASSFIKANTEAF

j_call: TRBJ2-1
clone_size: NA
v_call: TRBV28
cdr3_aa: ASSLERGGYNEQF

j_call: TRBJ2-2
clone_size: NA
v_call: TRBV6-1
cdr3_aa: ASRDGPTGELF

j_call: TRBJ2-1
clone_size: NA
v_call: TRBV4-3
cdr3_aa: ASSQVTSGGNEQF

j_call: TRBJ2-5
clone_size: NA
v_call: TRBV9
cdr3_aa: ASSVVGGTVQETQY

j_call: TRBJ1-1
clone_size: NA
v_call: TRBV28
cdr3_aa: ASTLPRADTEAF

j_call: TRBJ2-2
clone_size: once
v_call: TRBV30
cdr3_aa: AWSKDTGELF

j_call: TRBJ2-1
clone_size: NA
v_call: TRBV5-1
cdr3_aa: ASSLRQGEQF

j_call: TRBJ1-4
clone_size: NA
v_call: TRBV30
cdr3_aa: AWSTGREKLF

j_call: TRBJ1-2
clone_size: NA
v_call: TRBV7-2
cdr3_aa: ASGLARVSAYGYT

j_call: TRBJ2-6
clone_size: NA
v_call: TRBV9
cdr3_aa: ASSVEPGWDVLT

j_call: TRBJ2-1
clone_size: NA
v_call: TRBV28
cdr3_aa: ASSRDRRVDEQF

j_call: TRBJ1-1
clone_size: NA
v_call: TRBV5-6
cdr3_aa: ASSLAGRTEAF

j_call: TRBJ1-5
clone_size: once
v_call: TRBV24-1
cdr3_aa: ATSDPTTGPTYGPPQH

j_call: TRBJ2-1
clone_size: NA
v_call: TRBV6-2/TRBV6-3
cdr3_aa: ASRDGDNEQF

j_call: TRBJ1-2
clone_size: NA
v_call: TRBV20-1
cdr3_aa: SARDPRQGEGYGYT

j_call: TRBJ1-5
clone_size: NA
v_call: TRBV15
cdr3_aa: ATSTEAGGIQPQH

j_call: TRBJ1-1
clone_size: NA
v_call: TRBV30
cdr3_aa: AWSVRTGMNTEAF

j_call: TRBJ2-5
clone_size: NA
v_call: TRBV2
cdr3_aa: ASSERTGGIETQY

j_call: TRBJ1-5
clone_size: NA
v_call: TRBV3-1
cdr3_aa: ASSPSSTVQPQH

j_call: TRBJ2-3
clone_size: NA
v_call: TRBV19
cdr3_aa: ASSMEVTQY